This TCR gamma chain was recorded in a study of γδ T cells in repeated Plasmodium falciparum infection. Study in general: The natural-infection arm compared Malian children under seasonal malaria with matched Australian children. Over roughly 580 days, donors received four mosquito-bite P. falciparum NF54 infections.

The sample holds many counts of this clone. Its antigen is not identified. Study-wide results and limits: Vgamma9/Vdelta2+ repertoires stayed stably polyclonal over time and infection. Repeated controlled infections reportedly drove waves of new clonotype selection in Vdelta2-negative, mostly Vdelta1+, gammadelta repertoires.

TCRdb reprocessed the multiplex PCR reads using CATT. The sample carries approximately 26,000 gamma-chain clones, less than 3.5% recorded once. Flow sorting of PBMC yielded separate Vgamma9/Vdelta2+ and Vdelta2-negative gammadelta T cell populations for bulk repertoire analysis. Germline CDR1 EGSTGY, CDR2 YDSYTSSV. V lost 0 bases and J lost 3; bases outside the gene matches: 8. The CDR3 is 15 amino acids. The sample comprised gamma-delta T cells from blood. This receptor was taken from a pool of human donors (malaria-infected and uninfected, not separated). The V gene is TRGV4, the J gene TRGJ1 or TRGJ2. The CDR3 protein is CATWDGPRVYYKKLF. The CDR3 DNA reads TGTGCCACCTGGGATGGGCCGCGTGTTTATTATAAGAAACTCTTT.